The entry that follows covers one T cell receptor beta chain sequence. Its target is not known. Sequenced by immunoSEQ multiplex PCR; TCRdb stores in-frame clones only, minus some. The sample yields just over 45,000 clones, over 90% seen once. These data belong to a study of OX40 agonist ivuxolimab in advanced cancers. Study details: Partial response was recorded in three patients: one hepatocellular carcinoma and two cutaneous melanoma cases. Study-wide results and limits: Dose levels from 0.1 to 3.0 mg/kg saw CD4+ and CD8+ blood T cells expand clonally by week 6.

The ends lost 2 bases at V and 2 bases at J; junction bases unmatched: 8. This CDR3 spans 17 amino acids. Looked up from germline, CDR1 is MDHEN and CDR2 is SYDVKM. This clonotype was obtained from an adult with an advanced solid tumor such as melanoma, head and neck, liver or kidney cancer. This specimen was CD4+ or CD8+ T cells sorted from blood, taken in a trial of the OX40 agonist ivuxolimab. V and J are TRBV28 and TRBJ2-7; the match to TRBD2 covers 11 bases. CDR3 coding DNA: TGTGCCAGCAGTTTACCAGAGACTAGCGGGAATCCCTACGAGCAGTACTTC. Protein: CASSLPETSGNPYEQYF.